This T cell receptor beta chain originates from a study of post-analysis software for immune sequencing data. Study context: Patients had relapsing-remitting, secondary progressive or progressive-relapsing multiple sclerosis; some lacked subtype.

There are a few counts of this clonotype. The antigen is unknown. Unique molecular identifiers were built into the TCR beta cDNA libraries. Using its own MiXCR run on the PCR reads, TCRdb lists one record per CDR3 protein. This sample has fewer than 900,000 distinct CDR3 sequences; about 45% occur once, and the top ten carry approximately 4.4%. Study findings and constraints: Controls significantly exceeded multiple sclerosis patients in normalized Chao1 diversity. Elevated frequency relative to controls characterized four or five TRBV segments in patients, TRBV5-6, TRBV5-1 and TRBV20-1 among them.

CDR1 and CDR2 (germline): MNHEY, SMNVEV (reference sequence). The length of the CDR3 is 13 residues. V lost 7 bases, J lost 6 bases, and 15 bases lay in between. This sequence originates from a girl between 10 and 17 years old with multiple sclerosis. Sample: blood. The V and J genes are TRBV27 and TRBJ1-2; no firm D call. CDR3 loop: CASTANGRNGYTF. DNA of the CDR3: TGTGCCAGCACCGCTAACGGGCGAAATGGCTACACCTTC.